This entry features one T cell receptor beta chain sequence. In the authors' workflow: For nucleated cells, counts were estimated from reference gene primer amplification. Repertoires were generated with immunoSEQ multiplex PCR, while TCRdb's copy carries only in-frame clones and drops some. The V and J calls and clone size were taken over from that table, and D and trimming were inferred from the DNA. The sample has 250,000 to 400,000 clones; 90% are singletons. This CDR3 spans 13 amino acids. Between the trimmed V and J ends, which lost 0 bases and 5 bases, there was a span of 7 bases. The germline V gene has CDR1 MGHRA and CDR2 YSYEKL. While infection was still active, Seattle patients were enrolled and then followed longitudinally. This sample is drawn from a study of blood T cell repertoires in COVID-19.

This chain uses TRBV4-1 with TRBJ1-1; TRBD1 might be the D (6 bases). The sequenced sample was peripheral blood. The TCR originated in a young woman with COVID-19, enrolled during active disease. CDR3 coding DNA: TGCGCCAGCAGCCAAGACAGGGGAACTGAAGCTTTCTTT. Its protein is CASSQDRGTEAFF.